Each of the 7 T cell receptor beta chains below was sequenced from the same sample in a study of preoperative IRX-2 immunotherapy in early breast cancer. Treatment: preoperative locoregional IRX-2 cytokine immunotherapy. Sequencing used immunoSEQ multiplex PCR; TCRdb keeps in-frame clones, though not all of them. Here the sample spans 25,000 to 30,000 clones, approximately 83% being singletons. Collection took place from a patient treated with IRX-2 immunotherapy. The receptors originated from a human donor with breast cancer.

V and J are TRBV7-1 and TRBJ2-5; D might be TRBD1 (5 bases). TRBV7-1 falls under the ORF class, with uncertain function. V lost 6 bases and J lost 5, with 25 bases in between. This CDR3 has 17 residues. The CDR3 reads CASRQKWGGGMAETQYF. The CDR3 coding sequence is TGTGCCAGCAGACAAAAATGGGGCGGCGGAATGGCGGAGACCCAGTACTTC.

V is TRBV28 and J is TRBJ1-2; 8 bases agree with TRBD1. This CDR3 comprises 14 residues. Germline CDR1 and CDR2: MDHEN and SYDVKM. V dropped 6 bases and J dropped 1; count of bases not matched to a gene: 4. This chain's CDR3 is CASSPTGVNYGYTF. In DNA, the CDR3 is TGTGCCAGCAGCCCGACAGGGGTTAACTATGGCTACACCTTC.

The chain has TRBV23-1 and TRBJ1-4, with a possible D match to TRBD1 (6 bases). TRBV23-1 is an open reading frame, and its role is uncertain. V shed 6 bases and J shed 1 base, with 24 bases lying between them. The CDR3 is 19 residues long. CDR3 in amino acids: CASSRGHAGVVGTNEKLFF. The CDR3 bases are TGCGCCAGCAGCCGGGGGCACGCAGGGGTGGTGGGAACTAATGAAAAACTGTTTTTT.

The CDR3 loop reads CASSSKQGAYSNQPQHF. CDR3 bases: TGTGCCAGCAGTTCCAAACAGGGGGCTTATAGCAATCAGCCCCAGCATTTT. The chain couples TRBV6-8 to TRBJ1-5; 9 bases line up with TRBD1. The ends lost 4 bases at V and 0 bases at J; junction bases unmatched: 7. The V gene's germline CDR1 is MNHGY and CDR2 SAAAGT. The CDR3 is 17 amino acids.

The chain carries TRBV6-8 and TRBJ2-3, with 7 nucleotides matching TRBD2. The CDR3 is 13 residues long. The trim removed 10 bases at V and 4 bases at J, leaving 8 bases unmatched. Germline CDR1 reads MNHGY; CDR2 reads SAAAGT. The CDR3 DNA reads TGTGCCATCAGGAGCGGGGCTGCAGATACGCAGTATTTT. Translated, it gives CAIRSGAADTQYF.

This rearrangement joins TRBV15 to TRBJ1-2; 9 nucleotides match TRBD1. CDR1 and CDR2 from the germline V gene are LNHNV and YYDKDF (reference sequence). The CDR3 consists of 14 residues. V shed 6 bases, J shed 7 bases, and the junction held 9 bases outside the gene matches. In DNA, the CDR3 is TGTGCCACCAGTACCGGGACAGGGTTTGGTGGCTACACCTTC. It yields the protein CATSTGTGFGGYTF.

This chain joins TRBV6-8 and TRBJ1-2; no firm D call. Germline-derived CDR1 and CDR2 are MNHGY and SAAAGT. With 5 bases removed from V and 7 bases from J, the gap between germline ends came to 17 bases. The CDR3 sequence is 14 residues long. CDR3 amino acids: CASSDRTTIGGYTF. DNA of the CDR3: TGTGCCAGCAGTGATAGAACAACTATTGGTGGCTACACCTTC.